One and the same sample provided the 28 T cell receptor beta chains below, sequenced in a study of Ad26.COV2.S vaccination and SARS-CoV-2 variants. Generated by immunoSEQ multiplex PCR, the TCRdb table keeps only in-frame clones and is missing some. This sample yields about 480,000 clones, of which around 88% are seen a single time; roughly 13% belongs to the top ten. The sample's treatment: about 20 received Ad26.COV2.S at low or high dose, single or two shots; 5 received placebo; per-sample allocation not given. Day 63 after the first injection of vaccine or placebo was the sampling time. This specimen was peripheral blood, taken in a trial of Ad26.COV2.S vaccine versus placebo. These receptors were obtained from a person between 18 and 60 years old who received the Ad26.COV2.S COVID-19 vaccine or a placebo.

The chain's CDR3 is CAAKGQLNTEAFF. For the CDR3, the DNA is TGTGCCGCGAAAGGACAGTTGAACACTGAAGCTTTCTTT. The chain has TRBV19 and TRBJ1-1; the D gene is possibly TRBD1 (6 bases). Germline V gene lookup returns CDR1 LNHDA and CDR2 SQIVND (reference sequence). This CDR3 has 13 residues. Trimming left V 11 bases short and J 0 bases short, with 13 bases between.

CDR3 residues: CATSDRGSPSYNEQFF. The DNA for the CDR3 is TGTGCCACCAGTGACCGCGGGTCGCCCTCCTACAATGAGCAGTTCTTC. The chain combines TRBV24-1 with TRBJ2-1, with D tentatively TRBD2 (5 bases). Germline V gene lookup returns CDR1 KGHDR and CDR2 SFDVKD. The CDR3 is made up of 16 amino acids. Trimming stripped 4 bases from V and 0 bases from J, with 12 bases between.

This clone was recorded once. V usage is TRBV4-3 and J usage is TRBJ2-2, with 9 nucleotides matching TRBD1. Unmatched junction bases numbered 9, after V lost 5 bases and J lost 8 bases. CDR1 and CDR2 from the germline V gene are LGHNA and YSLEER. This CDR3 comprises 15 residues. As DNA, the CDR3 is TGCGCCAGCAGCTATGGGACAGGGTTGAGGGGGGAGCTGTTTTTT. Translated: CASSYGTGLRGELFF.

V usage is TRBV28 and J usage is TRBJ2-3; D might be TRBD2 (7 bases). Trimming took 5 bases from V and 2 from J, leaving 11 bases between them. There are 14 residues in the CDR3. Germline values: CDR1 MDHEN, CDR2 SYDVKM. The CDR3 DNA reads TGTGCCAGCAGTGGGGGGGGGCCCACAGATACGCAGTATTTT. It encodes CASSGGGPTDTQYF. The full variable domain, in which reference TRBV28 and TRBJ2-3 provide the parts outside the CDR3, is DVKVTQSSRYLVKRTGEKVFLECVQDMDHENMFWYRQDPGLGLRLIYFSYDVKMKEKGDIPEGYSVSREKKERFSLILESASTNQTSMYLCASSGGGPTDTQYFGPGTRLTVL.

The genes are TRBV12-3 or TRBV12-4 and TRBJ1-1; 8 bases map to TRBD1. The CDR3 extends over 13 amino acids. The junction had 7 bases not matched to a gene; V was cut back by 6 bases and J by 7 bases. The DNA of the CDR3 is TGTGCCAGCAGCCTGGGACAGGACATTGAAGCTTTCTTT. Residues: CASSLGQDIEAFF.

The V call is TRBV4-1, the J call TRBJ2-2; D unresolved. Germline values: CDR1 MGHRA, CDR2 YSYEKL. The CDR3 is 13 residues long. Between the trimmed V and J ends, which lost 3 bases and 4 bases, there was a span of 6 bases. The CDR3 spells CASSHGTTGELFF. For the CDR3, the DNA is TGCGCCAGCAGCCACGGAACCACCGGGGAGCTGTTTTTT.

To note about this clone: This sample includes further DNA sequences coding for the same CDR3. J is TRBJ2-2 and V is TRBV30, with 9 nucleotides matching TRBD2. Germline assignment: CDR1 GTSNPN and CDR2 SVGIG (reference sequence). Germline trimming cut 3 bases from V and 4 bases from J; bases unmatched to any gene: 3. The CDR3 is made up of 14 amino acids. The CDR3 protein is CAWSGGRGTGELFF. CDR3 nucleotide sequence: TGTGCCTGGAGCGGCGGGAGGGGCACCGGGGAGCTGTTTTTT.

V usage is TRBV6-4 and J usage is TRBJ2-2; TRBD2 might be the D (6 bases). Germline lookup yields CDR1 MRHNA and CDR2 SNTAGT. V lost 6 bases and J 0 bases, leaving 11 bases between the germline ends. This CDR3 is 15 amino acids long. CDR3 DNA sequence: TGTGCCAGCAGCCCCGGACTAACGAACACCGGGGAGCTGTTTTTT. Its translation: CASSPGLTNTGELFF.

The chain recombines TRBV4-2 with TRBJ1-3; 7 bases map to TRBD1. The V gene's germline CDR1 is LGHNA and CDR2 YNFKEQ. After removal of 0 bases from V and 5 bases from J, the junction contained 4 bases not matched to a gene. The CDR3 extends over 15 amino acids. This CDR3 is CASSQEGQIRNTIYF. The CDR3 DNA reads as TGTGCCAGCAGCCAAGAGGGACAGATAAGAAACACCATATATTTT.

This chain joins TRBV28 and TRBJ1-1, with D possibly being TRBD1 (5 bases). V was clipped by 11 bases and J by 5 bases, with 24 bases between them. The germline gives CDR1 MDHEN, CDR2 SYDVKM. This CDR3 is built from 15 residues. The CDR3 sequence: CASWGGNSFSTEAFF. DNA of the CDR3: TGTGCCTCCTGGGGCGGGAATTCATTTTCGACTGAAGCTTTCTTT.

V and J are TRBV30 and TRBJ1-2; D gene uncertain. The germline V gene has CDR1 GTSNPN and CDR2 SVGIG (reference sequence). V lost 0 bases to trimming and J lost 6 bases, with 8 bases between them. The CDR3 consists of 12 residues. The DNA for the CDR3 is TGTGCCTGGAGTGTGCGGAGTAATGGCTACACCTTC. It yields the protein CAWSVRSNGYTF.

This chain uses TRBV7-6 with TRBJ2-3, with 15 bases lining up with TRBD2. CDR1 and CDR2 (germline): SGHVS, FNYEAQ. V shed 5 bases and J 3 bases; nucleotides not matched to a gene: 12. The CDR3 length is 19 residues. The DNA for the CDR3 is TGTGCCAGCAGCCCCCTCCCATGGACTAGCGGGAGGGAGACAGATACGCAGTATTTT. Amino acid sequence: CASSPLPWTSGRETDTQYF. The full variable domain, its missing parts supplied by reference TRBV7-6 and TRBJ2-3, is GAGVSQSPRYKVTKRGQDVALRCDPISGHVSLYWYRQALGQGPEFLTYFNYEAQQDKSGLPNDRFSAERPEGSISTLTIQRTEQRDSAMYRCASSPLPWTSGRETDTQYFGPGTRLTVL.

In this sample, this clone turned up a few times. The V gene is TRBV7-9, the J gene TRBJ1-5; tentative D call: TRBD1 (6 bases). V lost 5 bases and J lost 9, with 17 bases in between. Per the germline V gene, CDR1 is SEHNR and CDR2 is FQNEAQ (reference sequence). This CDR3 contains 14 residues. Here the CDR3 DNA reads TGTGCCAGCAGCCAAGGACAGTCGGGCTGGCCCCAGCATTTT. Amino acids: CASSQGQSGWPQHF.

CDR3 residues: CASSDPTALFEQYF. CDR3 in DNA: TGTGCCAGCAGTGACCCGACAGCCCTTTTCGAGCAGTACTTC. The chain uses TRBV6-1 and TRBJ2-7, with TRBD1 as a possible D gene (5 bases). This CDR3 contains 14 residues. V was clipped by 3 bases and J by 6 bases, with 15 bases between them. Germline V CDR1 and CDR2: MNHNS, SASEGT.

This clone has just one count. The J gene is TRBJ2-1, the V gene TRBV7-2, with a possible D match to TRBD2 (5 bases). Germline loops: CDR1 SGHTA, CDR2 FQGNSA. V lost 4 bases to trimming and J lost 13 bases, with 20 bases between them. CDR3 length equals 14 residues. CDR3 bases: TGTGCCAGCAGCTCCCCCCGGGCTAGCAAGGAACAGTTCTTC. This encodes CASSSPRASKEQFF.

In DNA, the CDR3 is TGTGCCAGCAGCCAAGGGGCAGATGAGCAGTTCTTC. It is translated as CASSQGADEQFF. The V and J genes are TRBV11-3 and TRBJ2-1, with D tentatively TRBD1 (5 bases). V shed 5 bases and J shed 8 bases, with 10 bases lying between them. The germline V gene encodes CDR1 SGHNT and CDR2 YENEEA. The CDR3 loop spans 12 amino acids.

The rearrangement joins TRBV18 to TRBJ2-5; 9 nucleotides match TRBD1. Germline lookup yields CDR1 KGHSH and CDR2 LQKENI. The CDR3 is 15 amino acids. V lost 4 bases and J lost 5; bases outside the gene matches: 8. CDR3 protein: CASSRPTGGQETQYF. As DNA, the CDR3 is TGTGCCAGCTCACGACCGACAGGGGGTCAGGAGACCCAGTACTTC.

This clone appeared a single time. This chain uses TRBV18 with TRBJ2-2; D might be TRBD1 (5 bases). Trimming took off 5 bases at V and 4 bases at J, with 20 bases between the two ends. This CDR3 comprises 17 residues. Germline lookup yields CDR1 KGHSH and CDR2 LQKENI. DNA for the CDR3: TGTGCCAGCTCATCTGGAGACCTAAAAAGGGGCACCGGGGAGCTGTTTTTT. This sequence encodes CASSSGDLKRGTGELFF. The full variable domain, rest sourced from reference TRBV18 and TRBJ2-2, is NAGVMQNPRHLVRRRGQEARLRCSPMKGHSHVYWYRQLPEEGLKFMVYLQKENIIDESGMPKERFSAEFPKEGPSILRIQQVVRGDSAAYFCASSSGDLKRGTGELFFGEGSRLTVL.

J is TRBJ1-3 and V is TRBV5-5; D may be TRBD1 (5 bases). V lost 0 bases and J lost 0, with 7 bases in between. Germline V gene data show CDR1 as SGHKS and CDR2 as YYEKEE (reference sequence). The CDR3 is 15 residues long. CDR3 protein: CASSLAGSSGNTIYF. The CDR3 region has the DNA TGTGCCAGCAGCTTGGCAGGGAGCTCTGGAAACACCATATATTTT.

V is TRBV19 and J is TRBJ1-5, with D unclear. The length of the CDR3 is 14 residues. Germline CDR1 is LNHDA and CDR2 is SQIVND (reference sequence). V was cut by 8 bases and J by 1 base, with 12 bases left in between. For the CDR3, the DNA is TGTGCCAGTTCTCGGTTCCGGAGCAATCAGCCCCAGCATTTT. As protein: CASSRFRSNQPQHF. The whole variable domain, remainder taken from reference TRBV19 and TRBJ1-5, is DGGITQSPKYLFRKEGQNVTLSCEQNLNHDAMYWYRQDPGQGLRLIYYSQIVNDFQKGDIAEGYSVSREKKESFPLTVTSAQKNPTAFYLCASSRFRSNQPQHFGDGTRLSIL.

The chain employs TRBV7-9 and TRBJ2-7, with 7 bases fitting TRBD1. The CDR3 length is 14 residues. Unmatched junction bases numbered 7, after V lost 3 bases and J lost 5 bases. Germline assignment: CDR1 SEHNR and CDR2 FQNEAQ (reference sequence). The CDR3 region has the DNA TGTGCCAGCAGCTTTGAGGGGGCGTGGAACGAGCAGTACTTC. As protein: CASSFEGAWNEQYF.

As DNA, the CDR3 is TGTGCCAGCAACTTTCCTGGGACCTACGAGCAGTACTTC. Its translation: CASNFPGTYEQYF. The chain recombines TRBV11-1 with TRBJ2-7; D unclear. CDR3 length: 13 amino acids. Per germline, CDR1 SGHAT and CDR2 FQDESV (reference sequence). Trimming removed 7 bases at V and 2 bases at J, with 12 bases between.

V and J are TRBV7-3 and TRBJ2-1, with D possibly being TRBD2 (5 bases). The CDR3 length is 15 residues. V lost 5 bases and J 0 bases, leaving 11 bases between the germline ends. Germline V gene lookup returns CDR1 SGHTA and CDR2 FQGTGA. Here the CDR3 DNA reads TGTGCCAGCAGCCCTAGCTTTAGCTCCTACAATGAGCAGTTCTTC. Translating gives CASSPSFSSYNEQFF. The full variable domain, in which reference TRBV7-3 and TRBJ2-1 provide the parts outside the CDR3, is GAGVSQTPSNKVTEKGKYVELRCDPISGHTALYWYRQSLGQGPEFLIYFQGTGAADDSGLPNDRFFAVRPEGSVSTLKIQRTERGDSAVYLCASSPSFSSYNEQFFGPGTRLTVL.

This chain uses TRBV2 with TRBJ1-2; D unclear. The CDR3 runs to 14 residues. The ends were cut back, 4 bases at V and 4 bases at J, with 13 bases in the middle. CDR1 is SNHLY, CDR2 FYNNEI, per germline. The DNA for the CDR3 is TGTGCCAGCAGTGCAGACACATGGATCTATGGCTACACCTTC. It encodes CASSADTWIYGYTF.

V and J are TRBV28 and TRBJ2-4; D may be TRBD2 (6 bases). Germline V CDR1 and CDR2: MDHEN, SYDVKM. This CDR3 contains 13 residues. Trimming stripped 10 bases from V and 0 bases from J, with 10 bases between. The CDR3 here is CATSGVAKNIQYF. For the CDR3, the DNA is TGTGCCACCTCGGGAGTAGCCAAAAACATTCAGTACTTC.

V usage is TRBV7-8 and J usage is TRBJ2-1, with D perhaps TRBD2 (5 bases). Germline loops: CDR1 SGHVS, CDR2 FQNEAQ. The V end lost 1 base, the J end lost 4 bases, and 11 bases lay between the germline ends. The CDR3 runs 15 residues. CDR3 sequence (DNA): TGTGCCAGCAGCTTAGAGGGAGAAACATACAATGAGCAGTTCTTC. Translating it yields CASSLEGETYNEQFF.

V is TRBV2 and J is TRBJ2-5; perhaps D is TRBD1 or TRBD2 (5 bases each). Trimming took off 7 bases at V and 5 bases at J, with 11 bases between the two ends. The germline CDR1 and CDR2 sequences are SNHLY and FYNNEI. This CDR3 region has 12 residues. The DNA of the CDR3 is TGTGCCAGCATGGGGGATGTGGAGACCCAGTACTTC. It translates to CASMGDVETQYF.

The sample holds one count of this clone. Here the CDR3 DNA reads TGTGCCAGCAGCCGGGAAGGGGGCTCTGGAAACACCATATATTTT. As protein: CASSREGGSGNTIYF. V usage is TRBV14 and J usage is TRBJ1-3, with D possibly being TRBD1 (6 bases). This CDR3 comprises 15 residues. V dropped 4 bases and J dropped 0 bases, with 10 bases sitting between them. Germline V CDR1 and CDR2: SGHDN, FVKESK.